Listed below are T cell receptor beta chains from one sample, sequenced in a study of CD8+ T cells in alopecia areata. This table comes from immunoSEQ multiplex PCR, and its TCRdb copy is limited to in-frame clones, with some not included. Of about 64,000 clones in the sample, roughly 50% were seen once. Sequencing was performed on CD8+ T cells sorted from blood, taken at roughly week 36, from a patient treated with tofacitinib. The receptors here all came from a human donor with alopecia areata. The CDR3 runs from the conserved cysteine through the conserved F or W. The D gene is left open where the match is weak. Size tells how often a clone was seen (once, few, many) or the class of an expanded clone, and some rows leave it out.

TRBD2 | TRBJ2-1 | . | TRBV9 | TGTGCCAGCAGCGCGGCTAGCGGGAGAGGCAATGAGCAGTTCTTC | CASSAASGRGNEQFF
. | TRBJ1-5 | . | TRBV7-9 | TGTGCCAGCAGCTTGGGAGCTACGGAGCCCCAGCATTTT | CASSLGATEPQHF
. | TRBJ2-7 | few | TRBV29-1 | TGCAGCGTCCTAGGGGCCGGGACGGAGAACTACGAGCAGTACTTC | CSVLGAGTENYEQYF
. | TRBJ1-2 | . | TRBV29-1 | TGCAGCGTTGAAGACAGGGGAGTCTATGGCTACACCTTC | CSVEDRGVYGYTF
. | TRBJ1-2 | few | TRBV29-1 | TGCAGCGTTATCAACGATGGCTACACCTTC | CSVINDGYTF
TRBD2 | TRBJ2-1 | few | TRBV4-1 | TGCGCCAGCAGCCAAGTGGCGGGAGTTAGCAATGAGCAGTTCTTC | CASSQVAGVSNEQFF
. | TRBJ2-7 | few | TRBV9 | TGTGCCAGCAGCGTAGGGAGGGGGCTAAACGAGCAGTACTTC | CASSVGRGLNEQYF
. | TRBJ2-2 | few | TRBV9 | TGTGCCAGCAGCGCACAGAACACCGGGGAGCTGTTTTTT | CASSAQNTGELFF
. | TRBJ1-2 | . | TRBV5-1 | TGCGCCAGCAGCCCGACAGTGGGGAACTATGGCTACACCTTC | CASSPTVGNYGYTF
. | TRBJ2-6 | once | TRBV9 | TGTGCCAGCAGCGTAGGAAGGGGAGCTGGGGCCAACGTCCTGACTTTC | CASSVGRGAGANVLTF
TRBD2 | TRBJ2-1 | . | TRBV7-6 | TGTGCCAGCAGCTCCACCACTAGCGGGAGGACCGATGAGCAGTTCTTC | CASSSTTSGRTDEQFF
TRBD1 | TRBJ1-2 | . | TRBV29-1 | TGCAGTCTATTGACAGGGGGCGCGGATGGCTACACCTTC | CSLLTGGADGYTF
TRBD2 | TRBJ2-7 | . | TRBV7-9 | TGTGCCAGCAGCTTCGCGGGAGGGATACACGAGCAGTACTTC | CASSFAGGIHEQYF
. | TRBJ2-7 | . | TRBV30 | TGTGCCTGGAGTGCGCCCCCCTGGGAGCAGTACTTC | CAWSAPPWEQYF
. | TRBJ2-5 | . | TRBV11-2 | TGTGCCAGCAGCTTTATAGCTGCCCAAGAGACCCAGTACTTC | CASSFIAAQETQYF
. | TRBJ1-2 | . | TRBV11-2 | TGTGCCAGCAGCCCCGGGACGGTCTATGGCTACACCTTC | CASSPGTVYGYTF
TRBD2 | TRBJ2-5 | . | TRBV29-1 | TGCAGCGTTGTAGCGGGAGGGCAAGAGACCCAGTACTTC | CSVVAGGQETQYF
TRBD2 | TRBJ2-7 | . | TRBV29-1 | TGCAGCGTTGCGGGAGGGACCGAGCAGTACTTC | CSVAGGTEQYF
. | TRBJ2-2 | . | TRBV25-1 | TGTGCCAGCAGTGCCCGTGTTGGGAAGGACGGGGAGCTGTTTTTT | CASSARVGKDGELFF
. | TRBJ2-3 | . | TRBV4-1 | TGCGCCAGCAGCCAAGGGGGGGCGGGACCCTCTTTT | CASSQGGAGPSF
TRBD1 | TRBJ1-2 | . | TRBV29-1 | TGCAGCGTGGAGGGACAGGACTATGGCTACACCTTC | CSVEGQDYGYTF
TRBD2 | TRBJ2-1 | few | TRBV10-3 | TGTGCCATCAGTGAAACTAGCGGGAATGTATATGAGCAGTTCTTC | CAISETSGNVYEQFF
. | TRBJ2-1 | . | TRBV11-2 | TGTGCCAGCAGCTTATTTTCGGGGTACAATGAGCAGTTCTTC | CASSLFSGYNEQFF
. | TRBJ1-1 | few | TRBV7-9 | TGTGCCAGCACCTCCCCCGAGTTGGAAGCTTTCTTT | CASTSPELEAFF
. | TRBJ2-2 | few | TRBV29-1 | TGCAGCGTTGAAGCTTCAGGATTCAACACCGGGGAGCTGTTTTTT | CSVEASGFNTGELFF
. | TRBJ2-7 | . | TRBV29-1 | TGCAGCGTTGCAGGCGTTCTCGGGACTCCCTCCTACGAGCAGTACTTC | CSVAGVLGTPSYEQYF
. | TRBJ1-2 | . | TRBV25-1 | TGTGCCAGCACCCAGATAATCCACTATGGCTACACCTTC | CASTQIIHYGYTF
TRBD2 | TRBJ2-1 | few | TRBV9 | TGTGCCAGCAGCGTAGACGCTAGCGGCAATGAGCAGTTCTTC | CASSVDASGNEQFF
TRBD2 | TRBJ2-7 | . | TRBV5-1 | TGCGCCAGCAGCGGGCTAGCGGGACTTAGCTACGAGCAGTACTTC | CASSGLAGLSYEQYF
TRBD2 | TRBJ2-2 | . | TRBV27 | TGTGCCAGCAGTTGGGTAGCGGGAGGTACCGGGGAGCTGTTTTTT | CASSWVAGGTGELFF
. | TRBJ2-6 | . | TRBV7-9 | TGTGCCAGCAGTTCCAGGGGACGCAGCTCTGGGGCCAACGTCCTGACTTTC | CASSSRGRSSGANVLTF
TRBD2 | TRBJ2-3 | . | TRBV29-1 | TGCAGCGTCCGCGGGGGGGGTCTGGAGTCACTGGATACGCAGTATTTT | CSVRGGGLESLDTQYF